These T cell receptor beta chains were read from a single sample in a study of CD8 T cells in ankylosing spondylitis. TCRdb ran MiXCR on the 5' RACE reads and lists one entry per CDR3 protein. The sample lists 100,000 or so distinct CDR3 sequences, just under 9% occurring once. Sequencing input: blood, either unsorted or a sorted T cell fraction (not recorded which). These receptors were taken from a male donor with ankylosing spondylitis. CDR3s include the opening cysteine and the closing phenylalanine or tryptophan. Fields, in order: CDR3 protein, CDR3 DNA, D gene, clone size, J gene, V gene. D genes are given only for firm matches. Not all rows give a size; the values are once, few, many and, for expanded clones, a class.

CDR3aa: CASKANYGYTF
CDR3nt: TGTGCCAGCAAAGCTAACTATGGCTACACCTTC
d_gene: .
abundance: many
j_gene: TRBJ1-2
v_gene: TRBV12-3/TRBV12-4

CDR3aa: CASSVGGGRYEQYF
CDR3nt: TGTGCCAGCAGCGTAGGTGGCGGGAGATACGAGCAGTACTTC
d_gene: TRBD2
abundance: few
j_gene: TRBJ2-7
v_gene: TRBV9

CDR3aa: CASSVGLGYEQYF
CDR3nt: TGTGCCAGCAGCGTGGGACTAGGGTACGAGCAGTACTTC
d_gene: TRBD2
abundance: few
j_gene: TRBJ2-7
v_gene: TRBV9

CDR3aa: CASSGRDTLNTEAFF
CDR3nt: TGTGCCAGCAGCGGCCGGGACACCCTGAACACTGAAGCTTTCTTT
d_gene: .
abundance: many
j_gene: TRBJ1-1
v_gene: TRBV7-9

CDR3aa: CASSWGQGATHPQHF
CDR3nt: TGTGCCAGCAGCTGGGGACAGGGTGCGACTCACCCCCAGCATTTT
d_gene: TRBD1
abundance: .
j_gene: TRBJ1-5
v_gene: TRBV5-6

CDR3aa: CASSFVTGTGVYDSNQPQHF
CDR3nt: TGTGCCAGCAGCTTTGTGACCGGGACAGGGGTTTACGATAGCAATCAGCCCCAGCATTTT
d_gene: TRBD1
abundance: many
j_gene: TRBJ1-5
v_gene: TRBV7-8

CDR3aa: CATSPGDTEAFF
CDR3nt: TGTGCCACCAGTCCAGGGGACACTGAAGCTTTCTTT
d_gene: .
abundance: once
j_gene: TRBJ1-1
v_gene: TRBV24-1

CDR3aa: CSARVIRRDLGETQYF
CDR3nt: TGCAGTGCTAGAGTAATCCGGCGGGACCTGGGAGAGACCCAGTACTTC
d_gene: .
abundance: few
j_gene: TRBJ2-5
v_gene: TRBV20-1

CDR3aa: CASSFPGTGGYNEQFF
CDR3nt: TGTGCCAGCAGTTTTCCCGGGACAGGGGGTTACAATGAGCAGTTCTTC
d_gene: TRBD1
abundance: few
j_gene: TRBJ2-1
v_gene: TRBV28

CDR3aa: CSAPGLADYEQYF
CDR3nt: TGCAGTGCTCCGGGACTAGCGGACTACGAGCAGTACTTC
d_gene: TRBD2
abundance: .
j_gene: TRBJ2-7
v_gene: TRBV20-1

CDR3aa: CASIVGGNTEAFF
CDR3nt: TGTGCCAGCATCGTAGGAGGGAACACTGAAGCTTTCTTT
d_gene: .
abundance: many
j_gene: TRBJ1-1
v_gene: TRBV12-3/TRBV12-4

CDR3aa: CASSFNLYSEQFF
CDR3nt: TGTGCCAGCAGTTTTAATTTGTACAGTGAGCAGTTCTTC
d_gene: .
abundance: .
j_gene: TRBJ2-1
v_gene: TRBV12-3/TRBV12-4

CDR3aa: CSVEDSYYGYTF
CDR3nt: TGCAGCGTTGAAGATTCTTACTATGGCTACACCTTC
d_gene: .
abundance: few
j_gene: TRBJ1-2
v_gene: TRBV29-1

CDR3aa: CASSPILGSAEQFF
CDR3nt: TGTGCCAGCAGCCCCATCCTAGGTAGTGCTGAGCAGTTCTTC
d_gene: .
abundance: many
j_gene: TRBJ2-1
v_gene: TRBV11-2

CDR3aa: CASSLSGTGWQPQHF
CDR3nt: TGTGCCAGCAGTTTATCGGGGACAGGCTGGCAGCCCCAGCATTTT
d_gene: TRBD1
abundance: few
j_gene: TRBJ1-5
v_gene: TRBV27

CDR3aa: CAISEKSSSYNEQFF
CDR3nt: TGTGCCATCAGTGAGAAGAGCAGCTCCTACAATGAGCAGTTCTTC
d_gene: .
abundance: many
j_gene: TRBJ2-1
v_gene: TRBV10-3

CDR3aa: CASSMTGFGYTF
CDR3nt: TGTGCCAGCAGTATGACAGGGTTCGGCTACACCTTC
d_gene: TRBD1
abundance: .
j_gene: TRBJ1-2
v_gene: TRBV12-3/TRBV12-4

CDR3aa: CASSLGPMETQYF
CDR3nt: TGTGCCAGCAGTTTGGGCCCTATGGAGACCCAGTACTTC
d_gene: .
abundance: .
j_gene: TRBJ2-5
v_gene: TRBV12-3/TRBV12-4

CDR3aa: CASSDPPNGGNEQFF
CDR3nt: TGTGCCAGCAGTGACCCCCCTAACGGTGGAAATGAGCAGTTCTTC
d_gene: .
abundance: .
j_gene: TRBJ2-1
v_gene: TRBV2

CDR3aa: CASSAGTSFVAEQFF
CDR3nt: TGTGCCAGCAGTGCCGGGACTAGTTTCGTGGCTGAGCAGTTCTTC
d_gene: TRBD2
abundance: .
j_gene: TRBJ2-1
v_gene: TRBV12-3/TRBV12-4

CDR3aa: CASSLPGRNQPQHF
CDR3nt: TGTGCCAGCAGCTTACCGGGCCGAAATCAGCCCCAGCATTTT
d_gene: .
abundance: few
j_gene: TRBJ1-5
v_gene: TRBV27

CDR3aa: CSVEQGAGTEAFF
CDR3nt: TGCAGCGTTGAACAGGGGGCAGGTACTGAAGCTTTCTTT
d_gene: TRBD1
abundance: few
j_gene: TRBJ1-1
v_gene: TRBV29-1

CDR3aa: CASSRMGQGITGELFF
CDR3nt: TGTGCCAGCAGTCGTATGGGACAGGGGATCACCGGGGAGCTGTTTTTT
d_gene: TRBD1
abundance: many
j_gene: TRBJ2-2
v_gene: TRBV13

CDR3aa: CASSVHRANTEAFF
CDR3nt: TGTGCCAGCAGTGTCCACAGGGCGAACACTGAAGCTTTCTTT
d_gene: .
abundance: few
j_gene: TRBJ1-1
v_gene: TRBV27

CDR3aa: CATRLGQGTEAFF
CDR3nt: TGTGCCACCAGGCTCGGACAGGGCACTGAAGCTTTCTTT
d_gene: TRBD1
abundance: many
j_gene: TRBJ1-1
v_gene: TRBV15

CDR3aa: CASSLLSTNEKLFF
CDR3nt: TGTGCCAGCAGTTTACTCTCAACTAATGAAAAACTGTTTTTT
d_gene: .
abundance: few
j_gene: TRBJ1-4
v_gene: TRBV12-3/TRBV12-4

CDR3aa: CASSLYKTDGQPQHF
CDR3nt: TGTGCCAGCAGCTTATACAAGACTGATGGTCAGCCCCAGCATTTT
d_gene: .
abundance: many
j_gene: TRBJ1-5
v_gene: TRBV7-8

CDR3aa: CATSSPGQAGGGPQHF
CDR3nt: TGTGCCACCAGCAGTCCCGGACAGGCAGGGGGGGGGCCCCAGCATTTT
d_gene: TRBD1
abundance: .
j_gene: TRBJ1-5
v_gene: TRBV15

CDR3aa: CSAPTRGQAKNIQYF
CDR3nt: TGCAGTGCTCCTACTAGGGGGCAGGCCAAAAACATTCAGTACTTC
d_gene: TRBD1
abundance: many
j_gene: TRBJ2-4
v_gene: TRBV20-1

CDR3aa: CSARSNRVPYEQYF
CDR3nt: TGCAGTGCTAGGTCAAACAGGGTACCCTACGAGCAGTACTTC
d_gene: .
abundance: many
j_gene: TRBJ2-7
v_gene: TRBV20-1

CDR3aa: CASSSSGSGTGELFF
CDR3nt: TGTGCCAGCTCATCGAGCGGGAGCGGCACCGGGGAGCTGTTTTTT
d_gene: TRBD2
abundance: .
j_gene: TRBJ2-2
v_gene: TRBV18

CDR3aa: CASSTGQSYEQYF
CDR3nt: TGTGCCAGCAGTACTGGACAGTCCTACGAGCAGTACTTC
d_gene: .
abundance: .
j_gene: TRBJ2-7
v_gene: TRBV2

CDR3aa: CATASSGSSGANVLTF
CDR3nt: TGTGCCACCGCGTCCAGCGGGAGCTCTGGGGCCAACGTCCTGACTTTC
d_gene: TRBD2
abundance: .
j_gene: TRBJ2-6
v_gene: TRBV15

CDR3aa: CASSPGLAGPEETQYF
CDR3nt: TGCGCCAGCAGCCCGGGACTAGCGGGACCGGAAGAGACCCAGTACTTC
d_gene: TRBD2
abundance: many
j_gene: TRBJ2-5
v_gene: TRBV5-1